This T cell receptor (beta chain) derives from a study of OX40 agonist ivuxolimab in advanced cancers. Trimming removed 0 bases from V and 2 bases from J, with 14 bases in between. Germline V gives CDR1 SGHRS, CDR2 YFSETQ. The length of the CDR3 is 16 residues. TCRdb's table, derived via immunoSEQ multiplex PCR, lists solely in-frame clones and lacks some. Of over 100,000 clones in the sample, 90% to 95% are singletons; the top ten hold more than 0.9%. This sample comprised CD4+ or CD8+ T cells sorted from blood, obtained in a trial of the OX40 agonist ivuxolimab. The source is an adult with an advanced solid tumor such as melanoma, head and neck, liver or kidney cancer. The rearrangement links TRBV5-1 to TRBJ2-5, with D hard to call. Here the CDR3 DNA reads TGCGCCAGCAGCTTGGCCCCGGGCTGGGGTCAAGAGACCCAGTACTTC. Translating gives CASSLAPGWGQETQYF. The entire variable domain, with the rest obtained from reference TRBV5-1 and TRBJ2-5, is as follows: KAGVTQTPRYLIKTRGQQVTLSCSPISGHRSVSWYQQTPGQGLQFLFEYFSETQRNKGNFPGRFSGRQFSNSRSEMNVSTLELGDSALYLCASSLAPGWGQETQYFGPGTRLLVL.